This T cell receptor (beta chain) originates from a study of blood T cells in healthy people across ages. Combining a sample-barcoded 5' primer with a J-beta primer mix, a second PCR ran for roughly 6 to 11 cycles. Researchers report that a template-switch adaptor with 12 random nucleotides tagged each cDNA molecule. MiXCR, run by TCRdb on the 5' RACE reads, gives a single entry per CDR3 protein. Of over 1.5 million distinct CDR3 sequences detected, around half appear once; the ten largest clones hold 2.1%. The V gene's germline CDR1 is SGHDT and CDR2 YYEEEE. Losses at the gene ends were 4 bases for V and 4 bases for J; bases not matched to a gene: 8. The CDR3 loop spans 16 amino acids.

The gene calls are TRBV5-6 and TRBJ2-6, with 7 bases identical to TRBD1. Specimen: blood. The receptor's source is a middle-aged woman in good health. The CDR3, as DNA: TGTGCCAGCAGCCCCTACACAGGGGCGGGGGCCAACGTCCTGACTTTC. Amino acid sequence: CASSPYTGAGANVLTF.